These 27 T cell receptor beta chains came from one sample sequenced in a study of shared clonotypes between healthy human individuals. The data were produced by immunoSEQ multiplex PCR, yet TCRdb's version contains in-frame clones alone and is incomplete. The repertoire has approximately 1,500,000 clones, about 98% of them found once; the top ten carry about 0.4%. The sample was naive CD4+ T cells sorted from blood. Subset defined: CD45RA+ positively selected. The source of these receptors is a man younger than 40 in good health.

This clone was counted once. The rearrangement uses TRBV27 and TRBJ2-1; no reliable D call. From germline, CDR1 is MNHEY and CDR2 SMNVEV (reference sequence). There are 13 residues in the CDR3. Trimming cost V 5 bases and J 6 bases, with 11 bases left between them. The CDR3 loop reads CASSRVIGNEQFF. The CDR3 bases are TGTGCCAGCAGTCGGGTCATCGGCAATGAGCAGTTCTTC.

The rearrangement joins TRBV2 to TRBJ2-7; 7 nucleotides agree with TRBD1. Per the germline V gene, CDR1 is SNHLY and CDR2 is FYNNEI. The CDR3 has 13 amino acids. Trimming removed 11 bases from V and 1 base from J; junction bases left unmatched: 8. Here the CDR3 reads CAGAWDRSYEQYF. The CDR3 nucleotides read TGTGCCGGTGCTTGGGACAGATCCTACGAGCAGTACTTC.

J is TRBJ2-1 and V is TRBV28, with D possibly called TRBD1 or TRBD2 (5 bases each). CDR3 length: 14 amino acids. The germline V gene encodes CDR1 MDHEN and CDR2 SYDVKM. The V end lost 6 bases, the J end lost 6 bases, and 15 bases lay between the germline ends. The CDR3, as DNA: TGTGCCAGCAGCCCACCGGGGCTTCCCAATGAGCAGTTCTTC. This encodes CASSPPGLPNEQFF.

The chain combines TRBV6-1 with TRBJ2-7, with 13 bases identical to TRBD2. Trimming took 4 bases from V and 4 from J; bases not matched to a gene: 4. Per the germline V gene, CDR1 is MNHNS and CDR2 is SASEGT. The CDR3 loop spans 15 amino acids. This CDR3 is CASSGWTSGSYEQYF. The CDR3 coding sequence is TGTGCCAGCAGTGGCTGGACTAGCGGGAGTTACGAGCAGTACTTC.

This chain links TRBV5-1 with TRBJ1-3; a weak D match, TRBD1 (6 bases). This CDR3 has 15 amino acids. V was pared by 0 bases and J by 3 bases, with 10 bases between. CDR1 and CDR2 from the germline V gene are SGHRS and YFSETQ. In DNA, the CDR3 is TGCGCCAGCAGCTTGGGGGGGCAGATTGGAAACACCATATATTTT. This translates into CASSLGGQIGNTIYF.

The chain carries TRBV6-5 and TRBJ1-2; 7 nucleotides align to TRBD1. This CDR3 spans 14 amino acids. Germline values: CDR1 MNHEY, CDR2 SVGAGI. Trimming took 2 bases from V and 3 from J; bases not matched to a gene: 3. CDR3 sequence: CASSYRGLHYGYTF. CDR3 DNA sequence: TGTGCCAGCAGTTACAGGGGGCTTCACTATGGCTACACCTTC.

V and J are TRBV5-4 and TRBJ2-3; 9 nucleotides align to TRBD2. The CDR3 is 17 residues long. The germline V gene has CDR1 SGHNT and CDR2 YYREEE (reference sequence). V shed 1 base and J 2 bases; nucleotides not matched to a gene: 8. CDR3 nucleotide sequence: TGTGCCAGCAGCTTGCCCAAGCGGGGGGTCTCCACAGATACGCAGTATTTT. Its translation is CASSLPKRGVSTDTQYF.

V is TRBV21-1 and J is TRBJ2-7. TRBV21-1 is tagged as a pseudogene. The CDR3 totals 16 residues. In DNA form, the CDR3 reads TGTGCCAGCAGCGATGGCCAGGGAGCGGAGCCGTACGAGCAGTACTTC. Encoded protein: CASSDGQGAEPYEQYF.

The CDR3 region is CASSLAQRVSSYNEQFF. The DNA of the CDR3 is TGTGCCAGCAGCTTAGCGCAGAGGGTCAGTTCCTACAATGAGCAGTTCTTC. The V and J genes are TRBV7-6 and TRBJ2-1; tentatively, D is TRBD2 (5 bases). V was shortened by 0 bases and J by 1 base, with 13 bases between the two germline ends. Germline CDR1 SGHVS, CDR2 FNYEAQ. There are 17 residues in the CDR3.

On this clone itself: Other DNA sequences in this sample translate to the same CDR3. The V gene is TRBV10-3, the J gene TRBJ2-3, with 7 bases fitting TRBD1. Germline V CDR1 and CDR2: ENHRY, SYGVKD. V lost 3 bases and J lost 6; bases outside the gene matches: 0. The CDR3 spans 12 residues. The CDR3 spells CAISDRGDTQYF. The CDR3 DNA reads as TGTGCCATCAGTGACAGGGGGGATACGCAGTATTTT.

The chain employs TRBV5-8 and TRBJ2-3, with 10 bases identical to TRBD2. The CDR3 has 13 residues. Germline V gives CDR1 SGHTS, CDR2 YDEGEE. The V segment lost 7 bases and the J segment 15 bases; nucleotides outside the gene matches: 14. The chain's CDR3 is CASGSDRASGSYF. The CDR3 DNA follows: TGTGCCAGCGGTTCCGACCGGGCTAGCGGGAGCTATTTT.

This chain connects TRBV5-1 to TRBJ2-7, with TRBD2 matching 8 bases. Germline trimming cut 0 bases from V and 4 bases from J; bases unmatched to any gene: 15. The germline gives CDR1 SGHRS, CDR2 YFSETQ. This CDR3 has 18 residues. CDR3 nucleotides: TGCGCCAGCAGCTTGGCCGTACTAGCGGAGAGTCAGGTTTACGAGCAGTACTTC. This sequence encodes CASSLAVLAESQVYEQYF.

This clone has just one count. The rearrangement uses TRBV19 and TRBJ2-1; 8 bases fit TRBD2. The CDR3 contains 12 residues. J lost 8 bases, V lost 10 bases, and 7 bases had no gene match. Germline CDR1 and CDR2: LNHDA and SQIVND (reference sequence). This CDR3 is CATGTRVDEQFF. CDR3 bases: TGTGCCACCGGGACTAGAGTGGATGAGCAGTTCTTC.

The chain is built from TRBV11-3 and TRBJ2-1; 10 positions agree with TRBD2. J was trimmed by 8 bases and V by 5 bases; bases with no gene match: 9. The CDR3 runs to 15 residues. Germline CDR1 reads SGHNT; CDR2 reads YENEEA. CDR3 sequence: CASSPAGGPGHEQFF. The CDR3 bases are TGTGCCAGCAGCCCAGCGGGAGGGCCCGGGCATGAGCAGTTCTTC.

This clone is a singleton in its sample. The CDR3: CASSRISGSGQTQYF. CDR3 in DNA: TGTGCCAGCAGCCGAATAAGCGGGAGCGGACAGACCCAGTACTTC. This sequence joins TRBV11-2 and TRBJ2-5, with TRBD2 identical over 8 bases. CDR1 SGHAT and CDR2 FQNNGV come from the germline V gene. The V gene end was trimmed by 5 bases and the J gene end by 6 bases; junction bases not matched to a gene: 11. CDR3 length: 15 residues.

The chain links TRBV10-2 to TRBJ2-1; no reliable D call. The germline V and J ends were trimmed by 9 bases and 0 bases, with 9 bases remaining between them. Germline lookup yields CDR1 WSHSY and CDR2 SAAADI. The CDR3 contains 13 residues. CDR3 nucleotides: TGCGCCAGTAGCCGGAGCTCCTACAATGAGCAGTTCTTC. This codes for CASSRSSYNEQFF.

The genes are TRBV5-1 and TRBJ2-3; TRBD2 might be the D (6 bases). The V end was cut by 2 bases, the J end by 0 bases, with 16 bases between. The germline CDR1 and CDR2 sequences are SGHRS and YFSETQ. The CDR3 loop spans 17 amino acids. The CDR3 loop is CASSLTTWDLSTDTQYF. DNA of the CDR3: TGCGCCAGCAGCTTAACCACTTGGGACTTGAGCACAGATACGCAGTATTTT.

V usage is TRBV5-1 and J usage is TRBJ1-1, with D maybe TRBD1 (5 bases). This CDR3 has 16 amino acids. Germline V lookup: CDR1 SGHRS, CDR2 YFSETQ. The V end lost 4 bases, the J end lost 3 bases, and 19 bases lay between the germline ends. This CDR3 reads CASSEGFGVGHTEAFF. Written as DNA, the CDR3 is TGCGCCAGCAGCGAGGGGTTCGGAGTAGGGCACACTGAAGCTTTCTTT.

This rearrangement joins TRBV5-4 to TRBJ2-1; 10 nucleotides match TRBD2. V was pared by 4 bases and J by 4 bases, with 11 bases of the junction left unmatched. The CDR3 runs to 17 residues. Germline lookup yields CDR1 SGHNT and CDR2 YYREEE (reference sequence). CDR3 nucleotide sequence: TGTGCCAGCAGCGTGGGAGCGGGAGGGCCGGGGTACAATGAGCAGTTCTTC. The encoded protein is CASSVGAGGPGYNEQFF. The complete variable domain, with remaining parts taken from reference TRBV5-4 and TRBJ2-1, reads ETGVTQSPTHLIKTRGQQVTLRCSSQSGHNTVSWYQQALGQGPQFIFQYYREEENGRGNFPPRFSGLQFPNYSSELNVNALELDDSALYLCASSVGAGGPGYNEQFFGPGTRLTVL.

The chain joins TRBV7-9 to TRBJ2-7, with TRBD2 identical over 8 bases. The J segment lost 6 bases and the V segment lost 5 bases, leaving 9 bases of the junction unmatched. The length of the CDR3 is 14 residues. In germline, CDR1 is SEHNR, CDR2 FQNEAQ (reference sequence). The CDR3 coding sequence is TGTGCCAGCAGCCCGGGACTAGGGTCCGGCGAGCAGTACTTC. It specifies CASSPGLGSGEQYF. The variable domain in full, completed from reference TRBV7-9 and TRBJ2-7, reads DTGVSQNPRHKITKRGQNVTFRCDPISEHNRLYWYRQTLGQGPEFLTYFQNEAQLEKSRLLSDRFSAERPKGSFSTLEIQRTEQGDSAMYLCASSPGLGSGEQYFGPGTRLTVT.

The chain is built from TRBV30 and TRBJ1-4, with D unresolved. Germline CDR1 is GTSNPN and CDR2 is SVGIG (reference sequence). There are 11 residues in the CDR3. Trimming took 0 bases from V and 16 from J, leaving 12 bases between them. CDR3 amino acids: CAWSVGSSEFF. CDR3 sequence (DNA): TGTGCCTGGAGTGTAGGGTCCTCCGAGTTTTTT.

The chain is built from TRBV11-3 and TRBJ2-7, with a weak D call TRBD1 (6 bases). Germline assignment: CDR1 SGHNT and CDR2 YENEEA. This CDR3 region has 15 residues. Trimming shortened V by 5 bases and J by 4 bases, and 18 bases separated the two germline ends. This chain's CDR3 is CASSKIRDTEYEQYF. For the CDR3, the DNA is TGTGCCAGCAGCAAAATCCGGGACACTGAATACGAGCAGTACTTC.

The rearrangement links TRBV18 to TRBJ1-1; possibly TRBD1 for D (5 bases). V was shortened by 3 bases and J by 1 base, with 12 bases between the two germline ends. This CDR3 comprises 15 residues. CDR1 and CDR2 (germline): KGHSH, LQKENI. In DNA form, the CDR3 reads TGTGCCAGCTCACCGGTAGACAGTGCGAACACTGAAGCTTTCTTT. It codes for CASSPVDSANTEAFF.

Comments on this clone: The same CDR3 arises from other DNA sequences in this sample as well. The chain combines TRBV5-1 with TRBJ2-5; 8 nucleotides align to TRBD1. Germline CDR1 is SGHRS and CDR2 is YFSETQ. This CDR3 contains 16 residues. V shed 0 bases and J 5 bases; nucleotides not matched to a gene: 9. CDR3 sequence reads: CASSLAPQGAGETQYF. The CDR3 DNA follows: TGCGCCAGCAGCTTGGCCCCGCAGGGGGCCGGGGAGACCCAGTACTTC. The full variable domain, rest sourced from reference TRBV5-1 and TRBJ2-5, is KAGVTQTPRYLIKTRGQQVTLSCSPISGHRSVSWYQQTPGQGLQFLFEYFSETQRNKGNFPGRFSGRQFSNSRSEMNVSTLELGDSALYLCASSLAPQGAGETQYFGPGTRLLVL.

The genes are TRBV4-3 and TRBJ2-1; 7 nucleotides line up with TRBD2. From germline, CDR1 is LGHNA and CDR2 YSLEER. The CDR3 is 13 residues long. Trimming cost V 0 bases and J 10 bases; bases outside gene matches: 3. DNA for the CDR3: TGCGCCAGCAGCCAAGAGGGGGAGGGCGAGCAGTTCTTC. This sequence encodes CASSQEGEGEQFF.

This chain links TRBV27 with TRBJ2-3, with TRBD2 matching 8 bases. Germline V CDR1 and CDR2: MNHEY, SMNVEV (reference sequence). V was clipped by 2 bases and J by 3 bases; unmatched bases: 4. The CDR3 consists of 15 residues. The CDR3 sequence is CASSLPGGPTDTQYF. The CDR3 DNA is TGTGCCAGCAGTTTACCGGGAGGGCCGACAGATACGCAGTATTTT.

The chain combines TRBV2 with TRBJ1-5, with D unresolved. Per germline, CDR1 SNHLY and CDR2 FYNNEI. The CDR3 contains 14 residues. The V gene lost 8 bases and the J gene lost 6 bases, with 17 bases spanning the gap. DNA of the CDR3: TGTGCCAGCCAGGCCGAGGCGGGTAGTCAGCCCCAGCATTTT. It encodes CASQAEAGSQPQHF.